The source of this TCR beta chain is a study of cytomegalovirus exposure and HLA in healthy donors (dated by TCRdb to between 2016 and 2019). Context from the whole study: An earlier analysis of approximately 590 of the donors reported 250 to 350 Gb of sequence data and about 100 million unique TCR beta sequences from roughly 180 million T cells. Rather than using new phenotypic data, the later analysis identified candidate immune exposures from TCR beta sequences and from how often those sequences occurred across donors. The number of typed donors differed by locus: about 629-630 for A, B, C, DRB1 and DQB1; 500 to 550 for DQA1; some 590 for DPA1; and 450 to 480 for DPB1. High-throughput TCR immunosequencing, statistical association of individual TCRs with disease status, and machine learning were combined to predict cytomegalovirus infection status. In a later genetic analysis, genome-wide SNP genotypes for about three fifths of the roughly 670 donors were used, and that subset was treated as a discovery cohort. Both class I and class II loci were covered by HLA typing, at four-digit resolution. The aim of the study was to test whether cataloging public T cell receptors could identify signatures of past pathogen exposure. Besides the first cohort of 550 to 750 subjects, a separate validation cohort made up of around 120 different subjects was used. Of the approximately 400 genotyped donors, approximately 83% fell in the genetic ancestry cluster associated with self-reported Caucasian donors. An earlier analysis of 587 of the donors used high-throughput TCR beta sequencing to judge whether each TCR beta V gene segment behaved as functional or pseudogenic. About five DR-DQ haplotypes were treated as single units for association and clustering because of strong linkage in the cohort. Donor age, sex, ethnicity and CMV serostatus were compiled alongside the repertoire data. A later analysis re-analyzed previously published TCR beta repertoires from 550 to 700 donors and added high-resolution HLA genotyping to study TCR occurrence patterns. The study profiled the T cell repertoires of some 610 subjects by immunosequencing and related them to cytomegalovirus serostatus. All discovery cohort repertoires had been generated using a single sequencing platform. Across around 400 genotyped donors of the cohort, an average of about 220,000 unique TCR beta nucleotide sequences per donor were sequenced, and 15% to 20% of those sequences were non-productive. Approximately 300 gigabases of sequencing data and about 92 million unique TCR sequences made up an early release that covered several hundred HLA-typed donors. Results and caveats for the whole study, not just this receptor: Assigning TCR associations to individual alleles was difficult when HLA alleles, especially DR and DQ, strongly co-occurred. Roughly uniform sequencing depth across donors was assumed in presence/absence analyses, although this assumption may not hold. In the study, about 150 TCR beta chains were listed as associated with cytomegalovirus. According to a later analysis, TCR association rates differed among HLA loci, with DRB1 alleles showing the most associated TCRs and HLA-C alleles showing the fewest. An earlier analysis of some 590 of the donors showed that most TCR beta V segments appeared in productive rearrangements either about 90% or about 30% of the time, which broadly matched IMGT annotations. Three of the identified cytomegalovirus-associated TCR beta chains were confirmed in vitro to be specific for cytomegalovirus antigens. In a later analysis, most CMV-associated TCR beta chains were found to appear HLA-restricted, with HLA associations seemingly driven largely by CMV exposure. Some IMGT-functional V segments, including TRBV6-2 and TRBV6-3, could not be told apart with the 87-base-pair reads, so those segments were excluded. Because counts were too low, about 18 rarely observed V segments, including chromosome 9 orphons, were left out of the earlier analysis of 587 of the donors. In a later genetic analysis, a missense DCLRE1C variant was associated with V-gene and J-gene trimming of TCR beta chains, and the association was replicated in an independent cohort. The only immune exposure information available for the cohort was CMV serostatus. Because HLA typing was missing for some donors at each locus, association tests included only the typed subset. In a later genetic analysis, fewer N-insertions in productive TCRs were reported among donors in an Asian-associated ancestry cluster than the roughly 700-donor mean. The authors suggested that the approach could potentially be generalized to other disease states and immunological phenotypes. The classifier was reported to diagnose cytomegalovirus status with high specificity and sensitivity in both the original cohort and the validation cohort. Linkage disequilibrium might explain the correlated functional status among segregating V segments, but an unknown experimental factor could not be excluded. A cluster of highly shared sequence variants was judged likely to be a technical artifact of the sequencing pipeline. Several of the top co-occurrence clusters appeared to be linked to parvovirus B19, influenza, CMV and Epstein-Barr virus, according to a later analysis. While some public TCRs were present in many individuals, most TCR sequences turned up only very rarely across donors. In a later analysis, HLA-associated TCR beta chains were found to be more clonally expanded and to have lower generation probabilities than equally common non-associated chains. A later analysis associated 16,951 TCR beta sequences with specific HLA alleles at a false discovery rate of 0.05. A further reported finding was that TCR beta sequences accurately predicted the HLA-A and HLA-B alleles for most subjects in the first cohort. The cohort was sequenced for TCR beta chains only, and without alpha or paired-chain data the features that could be detected were limited.

Clipping removes 4 bases from V and 6 bases from J, with 8 as the unmatched junction base count. The CDR3 starts with the cysteine, ends with the phenylalanine, and has 15 residues. Solely the CDR3 DNA is kept, with 45 bases framed from the first base. CDR1 and CDR2, per the germline V gene, are SGHTA and FQGNSA. The cohort comprised hundreds of healthy bone marrow donors. Cohort members were all nominally healthy when sampled, although unrecorded immune exposures were likely present. The donor was CMV seropositive and was included in the group of approximately 310 seropositive cohort members. A peripheral blood sample was provided by each donor, and peripheral blood mononuclear cells were used for TCR beta sequencing. Genomic DNA extraction from the blood cell samples was performed with the Qiagen DNeasy Blood Extraction Kit. A remark on this clone: The target of this receptor is not known. Qualities for individual bases were not recorded, and no much larger clone is one base off.

Preparation of the library involved the immunoSEQ multiplex PCR assay. For the multiplex PCR, a mixture combining 60 forward primers for TCR Vbeta segments and 13 reverse primers for TCR Jbeta segments was used. The CDR3 region of rearranged TCR beta genes was amplified from genomic DNA with a multiplex PCR assay. Amplified TCR beta libraries were sequenced as 87-base-pair reads on the Illumina HiSeq System. In the authors' own workflow: A later analysis tallied 75 million to 95 million unique TCR beta chains across the 666 repertoires, and approximately 12 million of those chains were shared by two or more donors. A nearest-neighbor algorithm error-corrected the raw reads and collapsed the reads into unique sequences, merging closely related sequences to remove PCR and sequencing errors. To assign V, D and J gene segments, CDR3 sequences were aligned to IMGT reference sequences. For a sequence to be retained, a match of at least six nucleotides to both a V gene segment and a J gene segment was required. A rearrangement counted as productive if the CDR3 had no stop codons and remained in frame with V and J, and every other rearrangement counted as non-productive. Following IMGT convention, CDR3 was defined as the stretch from the second conserved V-encoded cysteine to the conserved J-encoded phenylalanine. In an earlier analysis of more than 550 of the donors, sequences lacking an unambiguous match to a single V gene segment were excluded. An earlier analysis of a few hundred of the donors classified V segments as functional when productive rearrangements were above 56.7% and as segregating when the standard deviation between donors was above 5%. A statistical classification framework was developed to diagnose cytomegalovirus status using the catalog of TCR beta chain sequences. In a later analysis, V and J genes were assigned by comparing TCR nucleotide sequences against IMGT/GENE-DB human TR gene sequences. In a later analysis, CDR3 sequences and most-parsimonious VDJ recombination scenarios were assigned using the TCRdist pipeline. In a later analysis, every TCR beta chain was defined by the combination of its CDR3 amino acid sequence and its V-gene family, and reads without a unique V-gene family were dropped. To address suspected cross-contamination and a sequencing artifact, a later analysis removed several hundred highly shared, low-generation-probability nucleotide sequences. In a later analysis, a clonal expansion index for each public chain was calculated from normalized within-repertoire ranks of inferred template counts. Generation probabilities in a later analysis came from a VDJ recombination model fitted to out-of-frame rearrangements, and those results were checked against IGoR. In a later analysis, TCR-TCR, TCR-HLA and TCR-CMV co-occurrence was scored with hypergeometric tests, and a repertoire-size bias correction was applied to TCR pairs. In a later analysis, false discovery rates were estimated by permuting HLA or CMV assignments 20 times. A later analysis grouped co-occurring TCRs with DBSCAN, adding TCRdist sequence similarity when clustering within HLA-allele-positive subsets. For co-occurrence clustering, repertoires with fewer than 30,000 or more than 120,000 public chains were excluded, along with roughly five repertoires with anomalous nucleotide sharing. TCRdb's version of the immuneACCESS table is confined to in-frame rearrangements and falls short of the full clone set. An unresolved V gene accounts for under half of the shortfall where checked; the remainder is of unknown origin. The V and J calls and the clone size are those of that table, but D and trimming were determined from the DNA. For this sample the table gives roughly 100,000 clones, of which approximately 84% were detected only once. The top ten clonotypes cover roughly 5.9% of the sample.

The V gene is TRBV7-2 and the J gene is TRBJ1-2, with 10 bases in between that match TRBD1. The receptor was derived from a woman aged 18-35 years in good health and CMV-seropositive. Sequencing input: PBMCs. The CDR3 loop reads CASSSRWTGGHGYTF. The DNA reads as follows: TGTGCCAGCAGCTCAAGATGGACAGGGGGACATGGCTACACCTTC.